This T cell receptor (beta chain) derives from a study of a mutant IDH1 vaccine in newly diagnosed glioma. Across the whole study: Vaccines were first given 4-6 weeks after radiotherapy alone, or with temozolomide cycles. Mean patient age was about 40 years; roughly 62% were male and roughly 38% female. Pretreatment consisted of radiotherapy, temozolomide, or both, with most receiving both. Study-wide points: Any relationship between pseudoprogression and changes in top peripheral T cell clonotypes seemed absent.

Clones were sequenced by immunoSEQ multiplex PCR, and TCRdb holds only the in-frame ones, with some missing. The sample has over 55,000 clones; 70% to 85% are singletons. A word on this clone: Its cognate antigen is unknown.

The CDR3 is made up of 20 amino acids. Germline V gene data show CDR1 as GTSNPN and CDR2 as SVGIG (reference sequence). V shed 0 bases and J 5 bases; nucleotides not matched to a gene: 22. The sample's time point: week 11, during vaccination. In the vaccine, a single dose held 300 ug of the mutant IDH1 20-mer peptide, along with topical imiquimod. The rearrangement joins TRBV30 to TRBJ1-3, with 7 bases that match TRBD1. The receptor comes from a man younger than 45 with glioma. The specimen was PBMCs, collected from a glioma patient whose treatment included an IDH1 peptide vaccine. In DNA, the CDR3 is TGTGCCTGGAGTGTAATTAGAGGGACAGCACCCCGGGGAGAAAGAAACACCATATATTTT. Its translation: CAWSVIRGTAPRGERNTIYF.